What follows describes a single T cell receptor (beta chain). Antigen: not known. The entry originates in a study of OX40 agonist ivuxolimab in advanced cancers. Study in general: Males comprised 75% to 90% of the group, whose mean age was approximately 62 years (range 23 to 79).

Study-wide findings and caveats: Antigen specificity was not determined for the expanded peripheral T cells. There were, on average, more expanded clones in CD8+ T cells than in CD4+. Among the least clonally expanded were partial responders at 0.1-3.0 mg/kg.

The germline CDR1 and CDR2 sequences are SGHTA and FQGNSA. V gave up 5 bases and J gave up 1 base; unmatched junction bases: 5. The CDR3 has 15 residues. Method: immunoSEQ multiplex PCR; TCRdb's copy keeps in-frame clones and lacks some. Found here are nearly 80,000 clones, approximately 84% of them singletons; the top ten hold approximately 0.44%. This sequence was found in an adult with an advanced solid tumor such as melanoma, head and neck, liver or kidney cancer. The rearrangement joins TRBV7-2 to TRBJ2-5, with 9 bases matching TRBD1. The starting material was CD4+ or CD8+ T cells sorted from blood, obtained in a trial of the OX40 agonist ivuxolimab. The CDR3 DNA reads TGTGCCAGCAGCATTGACAGGGGGACCCAAGAGACCCAGTACTTC. Amino acids: CASSIDRGTQETQYF.